Listed below are T cell receptor beta chains from one sample, sequenced in a study of OX40 agonist ivuxolimab in advanced cancers. Only in-frame clones appear in the TCRdb table, and some are missing; sequencing was by immunoSEQ multiplex PCR. The sample has roughly 80,000 clones, 80% to 90% seen once; the top ten hold 1.5% to 2%. The source material was CD4+ or CD8+ T cells sorted from blood, sampled in a trial of the OX40 agonist ivuxolimab. These receptors came from an adult with an advanced solid tumor such as melanoma, head and neck, liver or kidney cancer. The CDR3 runs from the conserved cysteine through the conserved F or W.

15 | TRBV7-3 | CASSLTGGNTGELFF
15 | TRBV19 | CASSIGGGYTDTQYF
14 | TRBV11-2 | CASSFRAAAETQYF
16 | TRBV9 | CASAGYRPRSLYGYTF
16 | TRBV4-3 | CASSQDVRVGDTEAFF
13 | TRBV4-1 | CASRGRLNEKLFF
16 | TRBV15 | CATSRSQGAPNEKLFF
15 | TRBV2 | CASSQDRDYNSPLHF
13 | TRBV10-3 | CAIRGTGADEQFF
14 | TRBV30 | CAWDPGQGPYEQYF
13 | TRBV2 | CASRQGVNTEAFF
13 | TRBV7-9 | CASSLSRTGELFF
15 | TRBV7-9 | CASSSVLGGGDTQYF
14 | TRBV5-4 | CASSRSGGADTQYF
16 | TRBV7-2 | CASSLDGTSGAHEQFF
13 | TRBV5-1 | CASSSVPTDTQYF
14 | TRBV7-2 | CASSRSGTGYGYTF
15 | TRBV5-4 | CASSLGAGLNGGYTF
16 | TRBV5-6 | CASSLFLRTGAYEQYF
20 | TRBV5-1 | CASSPRDPSGQGSSRNTIYF
15 | TRBV5-1 | CASSLDMTASYEQYF
12 | TRBV6-6 | CASSHRSYEQYF
17 | TRBV2 | CASSRRTDSGAWTEAFF
14 | TRBV7-2 | CASSNQGGRETQYF
12 | TRBV19 | CASSPGRRPLHF
15 | TRBV2 | CASSELREQNYGYTF
14 | TRBV5-1 | CASSSGTGGYEQYF
13 | TRBV7-3 | CASSSTMGHTQYF
14 | TRBV28 | CASRGGQGTYEQYF
14 | TRBV29-1 | CSVDGPRTYNEQFF
15 | TRBV7-7 | CASRPGQGARETQYF
15 | TRBV25-1 | CASSAVYGTSPEQYF
13 | TRBV7-2 | CASSFYTGERSFF
15 | TRBV28 | CASSETAGGYNEQFF
16 | TRBV23-1 | CASTTIQGDREETQYF
13 | TRBV18 | CASSPSLRTEAFF
15 | TRBV4-1 | CASSQVPGGDYGYTF
14 | TRBV18 | CASSPYSQNTEAFF
16 | TRBV7-6 | CASSLGGGAYTGELFF
15 | TRBV28 | CASSFPQGRQETQYF
12 | TRBV6-5 | CASSDTRDTQYF
15 | TRBV27 | CASSTRTSGVLEQFF
14 | TRBV23-1 | CASLGQGRLREQYF
17 | TRBV28 | CASSQPGRGSDTGELFF
14 | TRBV19 | CASSPVAAQETQYF
15 | TRBV5-1 | CASSLAQGNTGELFF
16 | TRBV18 | CASSPDRTTTNEKLFF
17 | TRBV12-5 | CASGSSPSGGSYNEQFF